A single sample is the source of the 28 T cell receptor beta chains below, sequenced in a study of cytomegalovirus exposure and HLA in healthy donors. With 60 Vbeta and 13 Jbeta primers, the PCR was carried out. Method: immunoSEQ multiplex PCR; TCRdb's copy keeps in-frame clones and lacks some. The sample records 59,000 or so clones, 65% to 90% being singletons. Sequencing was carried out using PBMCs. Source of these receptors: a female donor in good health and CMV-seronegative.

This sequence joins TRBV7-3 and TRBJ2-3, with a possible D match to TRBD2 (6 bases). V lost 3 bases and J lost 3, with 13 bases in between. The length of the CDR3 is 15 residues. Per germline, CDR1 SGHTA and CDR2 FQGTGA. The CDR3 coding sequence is TGTGCCAGCAGCTTGGCTAGCGACTATACAGATACGCAGTATTTT. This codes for CASSLASDYTDTQYF.

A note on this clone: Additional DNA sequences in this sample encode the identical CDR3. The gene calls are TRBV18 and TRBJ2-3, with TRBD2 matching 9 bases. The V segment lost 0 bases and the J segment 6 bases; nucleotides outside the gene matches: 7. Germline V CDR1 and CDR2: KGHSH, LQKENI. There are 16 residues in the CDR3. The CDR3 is CASSPPGSGGTDTQYF. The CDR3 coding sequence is TGTGCCAGCTCACCACCGGGTAGCGGGGGAACGGATACGCAGTATTTT.

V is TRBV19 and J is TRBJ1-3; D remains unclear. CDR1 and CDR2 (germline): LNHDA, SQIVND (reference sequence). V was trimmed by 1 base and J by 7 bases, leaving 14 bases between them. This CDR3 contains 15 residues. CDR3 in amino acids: CASSIVRSRWNTIYF. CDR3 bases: TGTGCCAGTAGTATAGTCCGGAGCCGTTGGAACACCATATATTTT.

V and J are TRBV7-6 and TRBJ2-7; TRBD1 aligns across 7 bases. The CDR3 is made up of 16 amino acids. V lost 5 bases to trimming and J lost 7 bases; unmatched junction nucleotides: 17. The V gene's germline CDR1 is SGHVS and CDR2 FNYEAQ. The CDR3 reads CASSQGLGQHNLEQYF. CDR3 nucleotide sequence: TGTGCCAGCAGCCAAGGGTTGGGACAGCATAATTTGGAGCAGTACTTC.

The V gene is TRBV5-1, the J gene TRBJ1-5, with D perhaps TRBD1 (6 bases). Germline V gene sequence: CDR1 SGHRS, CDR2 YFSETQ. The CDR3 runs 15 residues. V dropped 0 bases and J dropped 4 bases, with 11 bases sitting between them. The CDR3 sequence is CASSLAGTKNQPQHF. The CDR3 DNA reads TGCGCCAGCAGCTTGGCCGGGACAAAAAATCAGCCCCAGCATTTT.

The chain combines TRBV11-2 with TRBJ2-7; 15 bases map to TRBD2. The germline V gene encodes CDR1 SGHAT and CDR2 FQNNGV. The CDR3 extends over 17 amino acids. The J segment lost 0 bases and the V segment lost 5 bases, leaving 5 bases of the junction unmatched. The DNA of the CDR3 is TGTGCCAGCAGCCCGGGACTAGCGGGGGGTCTCTCCTACGAGCAGTACTTC. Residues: CASSPGLAGGLSYEQYF.

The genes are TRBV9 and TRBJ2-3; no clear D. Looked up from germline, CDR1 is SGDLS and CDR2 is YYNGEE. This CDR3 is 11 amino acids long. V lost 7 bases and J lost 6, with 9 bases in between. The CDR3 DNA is TGTGCCAGCGCTAGGTTGGATACGCAGTATTTT. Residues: CASARLDTQYF.

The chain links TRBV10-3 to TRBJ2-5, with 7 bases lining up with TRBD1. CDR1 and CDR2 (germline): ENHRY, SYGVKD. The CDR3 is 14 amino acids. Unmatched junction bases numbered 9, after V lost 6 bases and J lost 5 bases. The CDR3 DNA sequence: TGTGCCATCAGGGACGAGACAGGGCCCGAGACCCAGTACTTC. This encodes CAIRDETGPETQYF.

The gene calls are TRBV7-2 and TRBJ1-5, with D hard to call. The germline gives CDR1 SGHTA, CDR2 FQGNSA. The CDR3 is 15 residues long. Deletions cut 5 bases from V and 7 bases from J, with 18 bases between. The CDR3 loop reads CASSPEDGVIQPQHF. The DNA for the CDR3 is TGTGCCAGCAGCCCAGAGGACGGGGTAATACAGCCCCAGCATTTT.

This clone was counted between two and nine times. The CDR3 DNA follows: TGTGCCAGCAGGATCAATTACATGAACACTGAAGCTTTCTTT. Translating gives CASRINYMNTEAFF. The chain carries TRBV6-5 and TRBJ1-1; no firm D call. The length of the CDR3 is 14 residues. CDR1 MNHEY and CDR2 SVGAGI come from the germline V gene. Trimming left V 6 bases short and J 0 bases short, with 11 bases between.

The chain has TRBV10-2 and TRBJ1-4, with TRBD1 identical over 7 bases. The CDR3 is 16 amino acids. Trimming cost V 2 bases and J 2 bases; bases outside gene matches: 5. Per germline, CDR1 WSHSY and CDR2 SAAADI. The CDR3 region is CASSENRGSTNEKLFF. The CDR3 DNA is TGCGCCAGCAGTGAGAACAGGGGTTCGACTAATGAAAAACTGTTTTTT.

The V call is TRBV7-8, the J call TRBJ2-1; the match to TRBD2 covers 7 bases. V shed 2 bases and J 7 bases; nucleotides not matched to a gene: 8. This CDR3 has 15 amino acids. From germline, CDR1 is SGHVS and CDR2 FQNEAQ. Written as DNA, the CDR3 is TGTGCCAGCAGCTTATTGGGCGGGAGTGGTAATGAGCAGTTCTTC. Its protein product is CASSLLGGSGNEQFF.

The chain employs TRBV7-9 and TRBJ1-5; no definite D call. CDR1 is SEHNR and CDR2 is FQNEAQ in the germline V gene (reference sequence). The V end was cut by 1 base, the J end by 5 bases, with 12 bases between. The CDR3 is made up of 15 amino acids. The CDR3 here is CASSLDGRPDQPQHF. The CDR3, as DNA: TGTGCCAGCAGCTTAGACGGCAGGCCTGATCAGCCCCAGCATTTT.

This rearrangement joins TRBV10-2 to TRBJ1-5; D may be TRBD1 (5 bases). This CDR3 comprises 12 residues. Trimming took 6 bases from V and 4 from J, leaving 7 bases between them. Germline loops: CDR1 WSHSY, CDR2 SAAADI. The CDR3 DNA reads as TGCGCCAGCAGGGACACTAATCAGCCCCAGCATTTT. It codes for CASRDTNQPQHF.

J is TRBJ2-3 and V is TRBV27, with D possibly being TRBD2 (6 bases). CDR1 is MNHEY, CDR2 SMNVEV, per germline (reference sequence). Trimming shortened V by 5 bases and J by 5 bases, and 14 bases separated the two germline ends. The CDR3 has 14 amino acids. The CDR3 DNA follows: TGTGCCAGCAGTATTGGAACCGGGGGAGATACGCAGTATTTT. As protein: CASSIGTGGDTQYF.

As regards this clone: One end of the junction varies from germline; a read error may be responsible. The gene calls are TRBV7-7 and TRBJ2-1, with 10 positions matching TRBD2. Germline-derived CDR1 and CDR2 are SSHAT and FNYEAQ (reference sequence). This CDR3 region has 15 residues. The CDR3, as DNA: TGTGCTAGCAGCTTAATGAGCGGGGGGGCGTATGAGCAGTTCTTC. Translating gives CASSLMSGGAYEQFF.

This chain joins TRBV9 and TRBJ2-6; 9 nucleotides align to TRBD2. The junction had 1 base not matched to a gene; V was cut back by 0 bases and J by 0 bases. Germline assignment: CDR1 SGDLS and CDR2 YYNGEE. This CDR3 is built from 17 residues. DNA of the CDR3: TGTGCCAGCAGCGTAGGAGCGGGAGGCTCTGGGGCCAACGTCCTGACTTTC. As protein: CASSVGAGGSGANVLTF.

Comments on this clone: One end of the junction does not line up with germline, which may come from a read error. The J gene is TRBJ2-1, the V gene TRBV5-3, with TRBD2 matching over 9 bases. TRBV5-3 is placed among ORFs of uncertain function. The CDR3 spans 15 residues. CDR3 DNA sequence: TGTGCCGGAAGAGGTGGCGGGAGGGTCTACAATGAGCAGTTCTTC. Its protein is CAGRGGGRVYNEQFF.

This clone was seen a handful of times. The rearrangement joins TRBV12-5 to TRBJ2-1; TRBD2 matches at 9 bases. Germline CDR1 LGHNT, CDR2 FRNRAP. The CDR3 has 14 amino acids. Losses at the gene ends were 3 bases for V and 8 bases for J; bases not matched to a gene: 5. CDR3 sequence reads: CASGLSGRIDEQFF. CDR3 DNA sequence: TGTGCTAGTGGTTTAAGCGGGAGGATAGATGAGCAGTTCTTC.

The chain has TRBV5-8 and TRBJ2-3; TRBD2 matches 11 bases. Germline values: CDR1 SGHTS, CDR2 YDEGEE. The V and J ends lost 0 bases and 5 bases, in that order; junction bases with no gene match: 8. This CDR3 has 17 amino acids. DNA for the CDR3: TGTGCCAGCAGCTTGGCGAAGACTAGCGGGGTACAAGATACGCAGTATTTT. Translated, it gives CASSLAKTSGVQDTQYF.

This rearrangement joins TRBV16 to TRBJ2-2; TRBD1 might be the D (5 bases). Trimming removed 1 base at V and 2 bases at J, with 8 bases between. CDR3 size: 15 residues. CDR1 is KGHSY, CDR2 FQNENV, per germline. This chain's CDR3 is CASSQYQGNTGELFF. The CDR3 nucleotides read TGTGCCAGCAGCCAATATCAGGGAAACACCGGGGAGCTGTTTTTT.

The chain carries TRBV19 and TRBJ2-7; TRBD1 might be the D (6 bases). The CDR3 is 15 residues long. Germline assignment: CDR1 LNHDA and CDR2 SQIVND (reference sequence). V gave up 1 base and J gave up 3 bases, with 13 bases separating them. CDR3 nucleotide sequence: TGTGCCAGTAGTATAGTCTTTCTACAGGGCTACGAGCAGTACTTC. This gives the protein CASSIVFLQGYEQYF.

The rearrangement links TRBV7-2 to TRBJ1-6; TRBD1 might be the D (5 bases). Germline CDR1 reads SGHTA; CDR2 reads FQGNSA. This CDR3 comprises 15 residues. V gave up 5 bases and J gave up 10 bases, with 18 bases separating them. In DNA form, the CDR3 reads TGTGCCAGCAGCCCTATGGGGGGTCGGCTGTCACCCCTCCACTTT. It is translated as CASSPMGGRLSPLHF.

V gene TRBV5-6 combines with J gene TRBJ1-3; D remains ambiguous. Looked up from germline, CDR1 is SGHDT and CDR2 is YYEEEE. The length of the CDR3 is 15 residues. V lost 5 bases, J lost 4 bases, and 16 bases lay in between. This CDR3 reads CASSSTSGRGNTIYF. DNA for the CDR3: TGTGCCAGCAGTAGTACGTCGGGAAGAGGAAACACCATATATTTT.

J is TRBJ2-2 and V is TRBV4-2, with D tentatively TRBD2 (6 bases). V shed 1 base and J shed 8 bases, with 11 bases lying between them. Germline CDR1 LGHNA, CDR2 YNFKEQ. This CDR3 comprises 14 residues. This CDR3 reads CASSQVSGVGELFF. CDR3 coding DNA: TGTGCCAGCAGCCAAGTATCGGGGGTTGGGGAGCTGTTTTTT.

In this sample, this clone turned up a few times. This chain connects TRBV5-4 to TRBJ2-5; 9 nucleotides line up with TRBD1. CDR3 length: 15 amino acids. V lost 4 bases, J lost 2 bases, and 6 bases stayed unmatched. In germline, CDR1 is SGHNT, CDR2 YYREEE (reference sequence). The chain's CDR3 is CASSKPQGAQETQYF. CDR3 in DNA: TGTGCCAGCAGCAAACCACAGGGGGCTCAAGAGACCCAGTACTTC.

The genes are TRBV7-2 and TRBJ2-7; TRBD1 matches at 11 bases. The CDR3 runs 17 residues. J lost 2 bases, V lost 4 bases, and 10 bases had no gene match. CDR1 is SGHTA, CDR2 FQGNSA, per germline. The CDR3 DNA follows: TGTGCCAGCAGCTCGGGGCCCCCGGGACAGGGGGCCTACGAGCAGTACTTC. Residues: CASSSGPPGQGAYEQYF.

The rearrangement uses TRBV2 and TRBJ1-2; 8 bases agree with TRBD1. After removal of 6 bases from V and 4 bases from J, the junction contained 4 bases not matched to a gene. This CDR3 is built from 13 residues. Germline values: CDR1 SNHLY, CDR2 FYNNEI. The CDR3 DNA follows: TGTGCCAGCAGCTTCAGGGGGCCCTATGGCTACACCTTC. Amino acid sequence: CASSFRGPYGYTF. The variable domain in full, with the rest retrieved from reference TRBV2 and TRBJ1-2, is EPEVTQTPSHQVTQMGQEVILRCVPISNHLYFYWYRQILGQKVEFLVSFYNNEISEKSEIFDDQFSVERPDGSNFTLKIRSTKLEDSAMYFCASSFRGPYGYTFGSGTRLTVV.